This T cell receptor (beta chain) was sequenced for a study of shared clonotypes between healthy human individuals. Study background: Each donor's CD4 naive and CD4 memory cells filled three plates apiece, CD8 naive two, and CD8 memory one.

Overall study findings and caveats: Blood alone was sampled, and tissue repertoires likely differ.

The CDR3 runs 13 residues. Germline CDR1 SGHKS, CDR2 YYEKEE (reference sequence). V was clipped by 4 bases and J by 4 bases, with 11 bases between them. To note about this clone: Its antigen remains unknown.

Clones were sequenced by immunoSEQ multiplex PCR, and TCRdb holds only the in-frame ones, with some missing. Of roughly 2 million clones detected, roughly 95% appear once; the ten largest clones hold roughly 0.13%. The chain uses TRBV5-5 and TRBJ2-5, with TRBD1 as a possible D gene (7 bases). Source material: naive CD4+ T cells sorted from blood. As for subset: CD45RA+ positively selected. The sequence was obtained from a man in his late teens or twenties in good health. CDR3 sequence (DNA): TGTGCCAGCAGCCGACAGGGAGGAGAGACCCAGTACTTC. Protein sequence: CASSRQGGETQYF.